A single sample gave rise to the 2 T cell receptor beta chains below, sequenced in a study of response to subunit inactivated influenza vaccine. TCRdb re-called the RT-PCR reads through MiXCR, storing one row per CDR3 protein. This sample has a few hundred thousand distinct CDR3 sequences, with 12% to 15% found just once. The material was PBMCs from blood, obtained roughly 12 days after vaccination. Receptors were obtained from a man aged 50 or older who received an inactivated influenza vaccine.

This clonotype was seen a handful of times. The chain recombines TRBV4-2 with TRBJ2-2; no firm D call. The V gene's germline CDR1 is LGHNA and CDR2 YNFKEQ. V lost 0 bases to trimming and J lost 0 bases, with 11 bases between them. The CDR3 contains 17 residues. As DNA, the CDR3 is TGTGCCAGCAGCCAAGATCGTTTTGGGGCGAACACCGGGGAGCTGTTTTTT. This sequence encodes CASSQDRFGANTGELFF.

This clonotype was picked up a small number of times. The chain carries TRBV5-6 and TRBJ2-7, with TRBD2 matching 9 bases. Trimming at V came to 4 bases and at J to 3 bases, leaving 8 bases not matched to a gene. The CDR3 is made up of 15 amino acids. Looked up from germline, CDR1 is SGHDT and CDR2 is YYEEEE. The DNA of the CDR3 is TGTGCCAGCAGCGCGGGAGGGCGAATATTCTACGAGCAGTACTTC. Residues: CASSAGGRIFYEQYF.